This T cell receptor (beta chain) was retrieved from a study of monozygotic twins with cystic fibrosis listed by TCRdb under 2021. In the study overall: Barcoded libraries were prepared with around 15 PCR cycles from approximately 2.8 micrograms of fragmented DNA. Data for three of the twin pairs had already been reported earlier in a different context. To gauge how much genetics shapes V and J gene usage, the researchers compared TCR beta repertoires both within and across 16 monozygotic twin pairs who have cystic fibrosis. The cohort comprised ten female and six male twin pairs aged about 2.0 to 36.4 years, median approximately 8.8 years, mostly children and adolescents. On the day blood was drawn, the twins' weight-for-height and FEVPerc (FEV1 disease centile) were ranked against those of the 1,100 or so cohort participants. Findings and caveats that apply to the study as a whole: Monozygotic CF twin pairs shared significantly more nucleotide-identical clonotypes within each pair than unrelated CF individuals shared with one another (P = 0.000026, Mann-Whitney). The cohort was small, and the number of shared CDR3s showed no association with age, concordance or disease severity. Simpson clonality tended to be low (median roughly 0.01), which suggests a naive-dominated repertoire, although clonality was higher in the most severely affected patients. V gene usage was most similar to the co-twin in 13 of 16 pairs, and J usage was most similar to the co-twin in 8 of 16 pairs, which suggests genetic constraints.

Taken from the germline V gene, the CDR1 and CDR2 loops are SGHVS and FQNEAQ. V was cut back by 5 bases and J by 4 bases, leaving a gap of 14 bases between them. Inclusive of the bounding cysteine and phenylalanine, the CDR3 is 14 residues long. The retained sequence is limited to the CDR3, 42 bases, with the frame set at the first base. TCR beta CDR3 regions were amplified by multiplex PCR with the immunoSEQ immune profiling system according to the manufacturer's instructions. An Illumina NextSeq system was used to carry out the sequencing. Under the source paper's analysis protocol: Sequence data were processed on the immunoSEQ Analyzer platform, and clonality was computed as the square root of Simpson's index of productive rearrangements. Jensen-Shannon distance served as the measure of similarity in V and J usage, while OLGA was used to compute CDR3 generation probabilities. Shared CDR3 sequences were searched against the immuneACCESS database (August 2020) and VDJdb (December 2020). In its TCRdb copy, this immuneACCESS table keeps in-frame sequences only and misses some clones. Where compared with another copy, unresolved V genes explain less than half of these, and the others have no known cause. V and J calls and clone size come straight from that table; D and trimming were deduced from the DNA. Present in this sample are about 15,000 clones, 80% to 90% of which were seen just once. Jointly, the top ten make up more than 0.85% of the sample.

The twin pairs came from the European Cystic Fibrosis Twin and Sibling Study Cohort, which recruited patients from more than 150 CF clinics across 14 European countries. Zygosity and CFTR genotype were confirmed in-house, and zygosity was tested by multiplex PCR of nine short tandem repeat loci. Each twin gave a peripheral blood sample, and clinical parameters were documented on that same day of blood sampling. Genomic DNA was isolated from peripheral blood cells with phenol/chloroform and kept in TE buffer at 4 degrees C. Remarks on this clone: Its antigen is not yet known. It has no much larger one-base neighbor in the sample; base qualities were not kept.

The rearrangement combines TRBV7-8 with TRBJ1-1; the D gene remains uncertain. The source of this sequence is a boy aged 10-17 years with cystic fibrosis. The sequenced material came from blood. The DNA is TGTGCCAGCAGCGGCCGGCCCCTTACCACTGAAGCTTTCTTT. Translated, this gives CASSGRPLTTEAFF.